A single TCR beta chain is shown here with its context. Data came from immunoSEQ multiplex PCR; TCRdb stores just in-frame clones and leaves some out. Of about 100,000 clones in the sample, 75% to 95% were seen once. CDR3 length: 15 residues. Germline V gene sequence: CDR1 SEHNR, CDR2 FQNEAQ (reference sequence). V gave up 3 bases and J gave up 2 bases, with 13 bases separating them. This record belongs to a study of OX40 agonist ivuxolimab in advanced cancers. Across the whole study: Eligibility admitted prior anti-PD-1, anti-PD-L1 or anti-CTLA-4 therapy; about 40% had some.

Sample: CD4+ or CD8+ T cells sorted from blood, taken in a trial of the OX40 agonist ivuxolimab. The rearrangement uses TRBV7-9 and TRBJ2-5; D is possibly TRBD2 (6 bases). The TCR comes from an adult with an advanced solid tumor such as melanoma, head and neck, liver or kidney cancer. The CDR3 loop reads CASSFPGTLQETQYF. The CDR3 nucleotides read TGTGCCAGCAGCTTCCCCGGGACTTTGCAAGAGACCCAGTACTTC. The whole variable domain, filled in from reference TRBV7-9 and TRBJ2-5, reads DTGVSQNPRHKITKRGQNVTFRCDPISEHNRLYWYRQTLGQGPEFLTYFQNEAQLEKSRLLSDRFSAERPKGSFSTLEIQRTEQGDSAMYLCASSFPGTLQETQYFGPGTRLLVL.